This T cell receptor (beta chain) was identified during a study of T cell changes during pregnancy in multiple sclerosis (dated by TCRdb to about 2019). In the study overall: Changes in the T cell repertoire over the course of pregnancy were examined in this study in women with multiple sclerosis.

Library construction relied on the immunoSEQ multiplex PCR assay. TCRdb limited this immuneACCESS table to in-frame rearrangements with V and J called. A share of clones is missing; checked studies link under half to unresolved V genes, and the rest is unexplained. For this sample there are about 70,000 clones; approximately 89% appear just once. Together, the top ten hold approximately 1.5% of the sample. The CDR3, from cysteine to phenylalanine, totals 13 residues. Just the 39-base CDR3 DNA is kept, in frame starting at base 1. CDR1 and CDR2, per the germline V gene, are SGHTA and FQGNSA. Deletion took 2 bases off V and 1 base off J, with a span of 5 bases between the germline ends. Details on this clone: Its specific antigen is unknown. Per-nucleotide qualities are absent, and no much larger clonotype sits a single base away.

The source material was peripheral blood, sampled in the third trimester of pregnancy. This receptor was taken from a female donor in good health, enrolled as a control in a pregnancy study. The chain is assembled from TRBV7-2 and TRBJ1-1, with the D gene uncertain. The CDR3 sequence is CASSLQANTEAFF. The sequenced DNA is TGTGCCAGCAGCTTACAGGCGAACACTGAAGCTTTCTTT. Where the CDR3 stops, the reference TRBV7-2 and TRBJ1-1 genes take over; the full variable domain is GAGVSQSPSNKVTEKGKDVELRCDPISGHTALYWYRQSLGQGLEFLIYFQGNSAPDKSGLPSDRFSAERTGGSVSTLTIQRTQQEDSAVYLCASSLQANTEAFFGQGTRLTVV.